Listed below are T cell receptor beta chains from one sample, sequenced in a study of blood T cells in healthy people across ages. TCRdb used MiXCR to reprocess the 5' RACE reads, holding one entry per CDR3 protein. The data contain about 1.6 million distinct CDR3 sequences, about 31% of them singletons. Sequenced: blood. Receptor source: a woman aged 30 to 39 in good health. Each CDR3 is given with its conserved first and last residue. Fields, in order: V gene, J gene, clone size, CDR3 length, D gene, CDR3 protein, CDR3 DNA. D genes are given only for firm matches. Some rows have no size entry. The others give once, few or many, or a class for an expanded clone.

>TRBV13|TRBJ2-3|few|14|NA
CASSARGDSDTQYF
TGTGCCAGCAGCGCTAGAGGGGACTCAGATACGCAGTATTTT
>TRBV20-1|TRBJ2-7|NA|14|TRBD2
CSARGGGDLYEQYF
TGCAGTGCTAGAGGCGGGGGGGACCTCTACGAGCAGTACTTC
>TRBV20-1|TRBJ2-1|few|11|NA
CSAPLGVEQFF
TGCAGTGCCCCCCTAGGAGTTGAGCAGTTCTTC
>TRBV3-1|TRBJ2-7|NA|16|NA
CASSQGPRRLANEQYF
TGTGCCAGCAGCCAAGGTCCCCGTAGGCTGGCCAACGAGCAGTACTTC
>TRBV4-1|TRBJ2-3|NA|15|NA
CASSPDRSPTDAQYF
TGCGCCAGCAGCCCCGACAGATCCCCCACAGATGCGCAGTATTTT
>TRBV6-1|TRBJ1-2|NA|11|NA
CRRSLTCGYTF
TGTCGAAGGAGCTTAACCTGTGGCTACACCTTC
>TRBV10-3|TRBJ2-1|many|12|NA
CAISQLADEQFF
TGTGCCATCAGCCAACTAGCAGATGAGCAGTTCTTC
>TRBV7-9|TRBJ2-1|NA|15|TRBD1
CASSLNLGQYNDQFF
TGTGCCAGCAGCTTAAACCTGGGACAGTACAATGACCAGTTCTTC
>TRBV21-1|TRBJ2-7|few|18|NA
CASSKALRGAGRAYEQYF
TGTGCCAGCAGCAAAGCGCTAAGGGGGGCAGGACGCGCCTACGAGCAGTACTTC
>TRBV27|TRBJ1-5|NA|14|NA
CASSPLNSNQPQHF
TGTGCCAGCAGTCCGCTGAATAGCAATCAGCCCCAGCATTTT
>TRBV7-2|TRBJ2-1|NA|18|TRBD2
CVSSLGVLAGSSYNEQFF
TGTGTCAGCAGCTTAGGTGTACTAGCGGGAAGCTCCTACAATGAGCAGTTCTTC
>TRBV5-1|TRBJ2-1|NA|15|NA
CASSFTSSSYNEQFF
TGCGCCAGCAGCTTTACCTCTAGCTCCTACAATGAGCAGTTCTTC
>TRBV4-1|TRBJ2-3|NA|15|NA
CASSQDQASFDTQYF
TGCGCCAGCAGCCAAGATCAAGCTAGTTTCGATACGCAGTATTTT
>TRBV5-4|TRBJ2-7|NA|14|NA
CASSSRTGTGEQYF
TGTGCCAGCAGCTCACGTACAGGGACGGGCGAGCAGTACTTC
>TRBV7-2|TRBJ2-7|few|15|NA
CASRPGAAGTYEQYF
TGTGCCAGCAGACCAGGGGCAGCGGGGACCTACGAGCAGTACTTC
>TRBV5-1|TRBJ2-2|NA|16|NA
CASSHGRQGYTGELFF
TGCGCCAGCAGCCACGGCCGGCAGGGCTACACCGGGGAGCTGTTTTTT
>TRBV20-1|TRBJ2-3|few|15|NA
CSAIFTAGSTDTQYF
TGCAGTGCCATCTTCACGGCTGGGAGCACAGATACGCAGTATTTT
>TRBV13|TRBJ2-5|once|15|NA
CACRYGRVGQETQYF
TGTGCCTGCAGATATGGCAGGGTTGGGCAAGAGACCCAGTACTTC
>TRBV10-3|TRBJ2-3|NA|16|TRBD2
CATAGTSGGATDTQYF
TGTGCCACGGCCGGGACTAGCGGGGGGGCCACAGATACGCAGTATTTT
>TRBV5-6|TRBJ2-4|few|14|TRBD2
CASSSGLAENIQYF
TGTGCCAGCAGCTCCGGACTAGCGGAAAACATTCAGTACTTC
>TRBV29-1|TRBJ1-2|NA|12|NA
CSVEMKDYGYTF
TGCAGCGTTGAGATGAAAGACTATGGCTACACCTTC
>TRBV11-2|TRBJ2-1|once|13|NA
CASEGEESSEQFF
TGTGCCAGCGAGGGGGAGGAAAGTAGTGAGCAGTTCTTC
>TRBV21-1|TRBJ2-7|NA|14|NA
CASSMDGLGYEQYF
TGTGCCAGCAGCATGGACGGGCTAGGGTACGAGCAGTACTTC
>TRBV5-1|TRBJ2-3|NA|15|NA
CTSSLSGVSTDMQYF
TGCACCAGCAGCTTGAGCGGCGTTTCCACAGATATGCAGTATTTT
>TRBV12-3/TRBV12-4|TRBJ1-2|few|14|NA
CASRPVGGHYGYTF
TGTGCCAGCAGGCCCGTTGGAGGGCACTATGGCTACACCTTC
>TRBV7-9|TRBJ2-7|NA|14|NA
CASSPTQGAYEQYF
TGTGCCAGCAGCCCCACCCAGGGAGCCTACGAGCAGTACTTC
>TRBV15|TRBJ2-7|few|13|NA
CATSSDEAREQYF
TGTGCCACCAGCAGTGATGAGGCGAGGGAGCAGTACTTC
>TRBV20-1|TRBJ2-4|many|14|TRBD2
CSARELAELNIQYF
TGCAGTGCTAGAGAACTAGCGGAGCTCAACATTCAGTACTTC
>TRBV15|TRBJ2-7|NA|20|NA
CATSNRVGGLTSRSVYEQYF
TGTGCCACCAGCAACAGGGTGGGGGGGCTGACCTCCCGGTCTGTCTACGAGCAGTACTTC
>TRBV20-1|TRBJ1-2|NA|17|TRBD1
CSARDPYQGALGYGYTF
TGCAGTGCTAGAGACCCCTATCAGGGGGCCCTGGGGTATGGCTACACCTTC
>TRBV5-1|TRBJ1-1|few|17|TRBD1
CASSAGQGIYWNTEAFF
TGCGCCAGCAGCGCGGGACAGGGTATTTATTGGAACACTGAAGCTTTCTTT
>TRBV6-1|TRBJ1-1|few|14|NA
CASILFVENTEAFF
TGTGCCAGCATTTTATTTGTGGAGAACACTGAAGCTTTCTTT
>TRBV11-2|TRBJ2-7|NA|16|NA
CASSFRPGPTSYEQYF
TGTGCCAGCAGTTTTCGACCAGGACCAACTTCCTACGAGCAGTACTTC
>TRBV20-1|TRBJ2-7|few|13|TRBD1
CSAIHRGSYEQYF
TGCAGTGCCATACACAGGGGCTCCTACGAGCAGTACTTC
>TRBV5-1|TRBJ2-7|NA|15|TRBD1
CASTPGQSTAYEQYF
TGCGCCAGCACCCCGGGACAGTCCACCGCTTACGAGCAGTACTTC
>TRBV28|TRBJ2-3|NA|16|NA
CASSPMDSGPTDTQYF
TGTGCCAGCAGCCCGATGGATAGCGGTCCCACAGATACGCAGTATTTT
>TRBV3-1|TRBJ2-1|NA|16|NA
CASSPWGGGEYNEQFF
TGTGCCAGCAGCCCGTGGGGGGGCGGTGAGTACAATGAGCAGTTCTTC
>TRBV28|TRBJ2-6|many|16|NA
CASSLSDGDGANVLTF
TGTGCCAGCAGTTTATCGGACGGGGATGGGGCCAACGTCCTGACTTTC
>TRBV10-3|TRBJ2-5|NA|14|TRBD2
CAISLGGGPETQYF
TGTGCCATCAGTTTAGGCGGGGGGCCGGAGACCCAGTACTTC
>TRBV6-1|TRBJ2-7|NA|18|NA
CASSNPTRPGLIHYEQYF
TGTGCCAGCAGCAACCCGACTCGGCCGGGACTGATTCACTACGAGCAGTACTTC
>TRBV18|TRBJ1-1|NA|15|NA
CASSKGGAPGAEAFF
TGTGCCAGCTCTAAGGGAGGGGCCCCCGGTGCTGAAGCTTTCTTT
>TRBV21-1|TRBJ2-1|few|15|NA
CASSKELAVYNEQFF
TGTGCCAGCAGCAAAGAGCTAGCGGTATACAATGAGCAGTTCTTC
>TRBV10-1|TRBJ2-3|few|14|NA
CASSPNPGTDTQYF
TGCGCCAGCAGCCCTAATCCGGGGACAGATACGCAGTATTTT
>TRBV29-1|TRBJ2-7|many|13|NA
CSVQGTAPVEQYF
TGCAGCGTTCAGGGGACTGCCCCTGTCGAGCAGTACTTC
>TRBV7-9|TRBJ2-1|NA|17|TRBD2
CASSYLEREGSYNEQFF
TGTGCCAGCAGCTACCTTGAGCGGGAGGGATCCTACAATGAGCAGTTCTTC
>TRBV27|TRBJ2-6|NA|16|NA
CASSMDESSGANVLTF
TGTGCCAGCAGTATGGACGAAAGCTCTGGGGCCAACGTCCTGACTTTC